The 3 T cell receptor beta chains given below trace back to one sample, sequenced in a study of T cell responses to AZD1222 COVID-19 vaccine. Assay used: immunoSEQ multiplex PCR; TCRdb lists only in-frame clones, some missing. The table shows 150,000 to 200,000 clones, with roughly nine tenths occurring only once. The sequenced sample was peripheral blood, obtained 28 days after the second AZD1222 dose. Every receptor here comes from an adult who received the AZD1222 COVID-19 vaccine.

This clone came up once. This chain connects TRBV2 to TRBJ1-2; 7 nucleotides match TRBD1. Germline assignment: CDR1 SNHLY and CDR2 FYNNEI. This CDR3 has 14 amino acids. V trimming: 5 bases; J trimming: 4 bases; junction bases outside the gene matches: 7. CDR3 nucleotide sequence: TGTGCCAGCAGTATCACAGGGGAGGCCTATGGCTACACCTTC. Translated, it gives CASSITGEAYGYTF.

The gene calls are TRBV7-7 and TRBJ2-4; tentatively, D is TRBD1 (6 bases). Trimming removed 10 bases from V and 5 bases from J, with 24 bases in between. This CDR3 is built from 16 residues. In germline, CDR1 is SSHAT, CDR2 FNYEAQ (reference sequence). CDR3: CATLHRGRGEENIQYF. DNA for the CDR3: TGTGCCACCCTCCATCGGGGCAGGGGCGAGGAAAACATTCAGTACTTC.

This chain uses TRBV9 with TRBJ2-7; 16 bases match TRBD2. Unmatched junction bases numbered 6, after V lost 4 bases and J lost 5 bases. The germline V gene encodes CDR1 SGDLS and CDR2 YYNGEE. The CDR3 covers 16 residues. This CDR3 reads CASSYGTSGGGDEQYF. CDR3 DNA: TGTGCCAGCAGCTATGGGACTAGCGGGGGGGGCGACGAGCAGTACTTC.